This is a list of T cell receptor beta chains from one sample in a study of T-cell memory formation after mild COVID-19. TCRdb reanalysed the 5' RACE reads using MiXCR and keeps one entry per CDR3 protein. The repertoire holds 400,000 or so distinct CDR3 sequences, with 20% as singletons. Sequencing was done on a sample of PBMCs or a T cell subset sorted from them (not recorded which). The receptors were sampled from an adult woman who had mild COVID-19 (a few samples of this study predate the infection). Cell type and time point are not known. CDR3s include the opening cysteine and the closing phenylalanine or tryptophan. D genes are given only for firm matches. The size entry is marked missing in some rows and otherwise reads once, few, many or a size class.

. few TRBJ1-1 TRBV3-1 CASSQDLRASEAFF TGTGCCAGCAGCCAAGACCTACGGGCTTCTGAAGCTTTCTTT
. . TRBJ2-3 TRBV7-2 CASSSFHYSDTQYF TGTGCCAGCAGCTCCTTCCATTACTCAGATACGCAGTATTTT
. . TRBJ1-2 TRBV7-9 CASSPDLGTPGGYTF TGTGCCAGCAGCCCCGACCTCGGGACCCCAGGAGGCTACACCTTC
. many TRBJ2-3 TRBV12-3/TRBV12-4 CASSLRSTSGDTQYF TGTGCCAGCAGTTTACGTAGTACCAGCGGAGATACGCAGTATTTT
. few TRBJ2-7 TRBV5-6 CASSPRLSGGGYEQYF TGTGCCAGCAGCCCCCGACTGAGCGGAGGGGGGTACGAGCAGTACTTC
. few TRBJ1-5 TRBV15 CATSRDRGASYNQPQHF TGTGCCACCAGCAGAGATCGCGGGGCTTCCTACAATCAGCCCCAGCATTTT
. few TRBJ1-4 TRBV18 CASSPQRTNEKLFF TGTGCCAGCTCACCACAGAGGACTAATGAAAAACTGTTTTTT
TRBD1 few TRBJ2-5 TRBV18 CASSPWTGAETQYF TGTGCCAGCTCACCATGGACAGGGGCGGAGACCCAGTACTTC
. . TRBJ2-7 TRBV4-1 CASSPGSGKGLSYEQYF TGCGCCAGCAGCCCCGGGTCCGGGAAGGGACTTTCCTACGAGCAGTACTTC
. . TRBJ2-1 TRBV24-1 CATSGSVEQFF TGTGCCACCAGTGGATCAGTTGAGCAGTTCTTC
. . TRBJ2-7 TRBV24-1 CATSLGYEQYF TGTGCCACCAGTCTGGGATACGAGCAGTACTTC
. few TRBJ2-2 TRBV27 CASSRGVNTGELFF TGTGCCAGCAGCAGGGGGGTAAACACCGGGGAGCTGTTTTTT
TRBD1 . TRBJ1-6 TRBV7-3 CASSPGTGIGSPLHF TGTGCCAGCAGCCCGGGGACAGGGATCGGTTCACCCCTCCACTTT
. few TRBJ2-4 TRBV6-5 CASWDHTSNIQYF TGTGCCAGTTGGGATCATACTAGCAACATTCAGTACTTC
TRBD1 . TRBJ2-4 TRBV7-9 CASSPRDREVYIQYF TGTGCCAGCAGCCCCCGGGACAGGGAGGTATACATTCAGTACTTC
. . TRBJ1-3 TRBV3-1 CASSQNPGFSGNTIYF TGTGCCAGCAGCCAAAATCCAGGGTTCTCTGGAAACACCATATATTTT
. few TRBJ2-3 TRBV9 CASTARAADTQYF TGTGCCAGCACCGCGAGGGCCGCTGATACGCAGTATTTT
. few TRBJ2-5 TRBV5-5 CASSFRQLQETQYF TGTGCCAGCAGCTTCCGACAATTACAAGAGACCCAGTACTTC
. few TRBJ1-6 TRBV7-3 CASSEGDTTSPLHF TGTGCCAGCAGCGAGGGGGACACCACATCACCCCTCCACTTT
. few TRBJ2-1 TRBV20-1 CSAKLDNYYNEQFF TGCAGTGCTAAACTGGACAATTACTACAATGAGCAGTTCTTC
. few TRBJ2-5 TRBV30 CAWGILQTQYF TGTGCCTGGGGGATCCTACAGACCCAGTACTTC
TRBD1 many TRBJ2-2 TRBV7-9 CASSDRDYTGELFF TGTGCCAGCAGCGACAGGGATTACACCGGGGAGCTGTTTTTT
. . TRBJ2-1 TRBV7-2 CASSLGTGPVGGRTYNEQFF TGTGCCAGCAGCCTAGGGACAGGACCGGTGGGAGGGAGGACCTACAATGAGCAGTTCTTC
TRBD2 . TRBJ2-3 TRBV25-1 CASSVGLGGDTQYF TGTGCCAGCAGTGTGGGACTAGGAGGAGATACGCAGTATTTT
. . TRBJ2-3 TRBV7-6 CASSYLATVTSTDTQYF TGTGCCAGCAGCTACCTCGCGACAGTAACTAGCACAGATACGCAGTATTTT
TRBD1 . TRBJ1-1 TRBV7-9 CASSDLTGAGTEAFF TGTGCCAGCAGCGACCTCACAGGGGCCGGGACTGAAGCTTTCTTT
. few TRBJ1-1 TRBV9 CASSVAPDVPSMEEAFF TGTGCCAGCAGCGTAGCCCCGGACGTACCGTCCATGGAAGAAGCTTTCTTT
. many TRBJ2-1 TRBV12-3/TRBV12-4 CASSFGGAYNEQFF TGTGCCAGCAGTTTCGGGGGCGCTTACAATGAGCAGTTCTTC
. few TRBJ1-2 TRBV4-1 CASSQGDPGYGYTF TGCGCCAGCAGCCAAGGGGACCCGGGCTATGGCTACACCTTC
TRBD1 few TRBJ1-1 TRBV3-1 CASSLRQGGGAFF TGTGCCAGCAGCCTTCGACAGGGGGGAGGAGCTTTCTTT
TRBD2 . TRBJ2-7 TRBV12-3/TRBV12-4 CASSFRNRLADSYEQYF TGTGCCAGCAGTTTCCGCAACAGACTAGCGGACTCCTACGAGCAGTACTTC
. . TRBJ1-3 TRBV7-8 CASSLISGMFSGNTIYF TGTGCCAGCAGCTTAATTTCAGGGATGTTCTCTGGAAACACCATATATTTT
TRBD1 . TRBJ1-2 TRBV4-2 CASSKGSGTGGTSGVVGYTF TGTGCCAGCAGCAAAGGCTCCGGGACAGGGGGCACCTCTGGCGTGGTCGGCTACACCTTC
TRBD2 . TRBJ2-2 TRBV7-6 CASSLWTSGGTGELFF TGTGCCAGCAGCCTTTGGACTAGCGGGGGGACCGGGGAGCTGTTTTTT
TRBD2 . TRBJ2-2 TRBV20-1 CSARDRTSGGTGELFF TGCAGTGCTAGAGATCGGACTAGCGGGGGGACCGGGGAGCTGTTTTTT
. few TRBJ2-5 TRBV7-9 CASSLGRWEDRRQETQYF TGTGCCAGCAGCTTAGGGCGATGGGAGGACAGACGACAAGAGACCCAGTACTTC
TRBD2 few TRBJ2-1 TRBV7-9 CASSPGLAGKYNEQFF TGTGCCAGCAGCCCCGGACTAGCGGGAAAATACAATGAGCAGTTCTTC
TRBD1 few TRBJ1-5 TRBV7-6 CASSSGQGPIQPQHF TGTGCCAGCAGCTCCGGACAGGGACCGATTCAGCCCCAGCATTTT
. . TRBJ2-7 TRBV12-3/TRBV12-4 CASSPDGNYEQYF TGTGCCAGCAGTCCGGACGGTAACTACGAGCAGTACTTC
. . TRBJ2-5 TRBV10-3 CAIRVGTEETQYF TGTGCCATCAGAGTAGGGACGGAAGAGACCCAGTACTTC
. . TRBJ2-5 TRBV20-1 CSARDWGSVQETQYF TGCAGTGCTAGAGATTGGGGGTCGGTCCAAGAGACCCAGTACTTC
. . TRBJ2-1 TRBV6-1 CASSAGVDYNEQFF TGTGCCAGCAGTGCTGGGGTGGACTACAATGAGCAGTTCTTC
TRBD1 few TRBJ1-5 TRBV12-3/TRBV12-4 CASSLLVDRASNQPQHF TGTGCCAGCAGTTTGTTGGTCGACAGGGCCAGCAATCAGCCCCAGCATTTT
. few TRBJ1-1 TRBV11-1 CASIPIRDGEAFF TGTGCCAGCATCCCCATCCGGGACGGGGAAGCTTTCTTT
. . TRBJ2-5 TRBV7-2 CASSLLVETQYF TGTGCCAGCAGCTTATTGGTAGAGACCCAGTACTTC
. few TRBJ2-1 TRBV15 CATSRTGRNTYNEQFF TGTGCCACCAGCAGAACGGGACGCAACACCTACAATGAGCAGTTCTTC
. . TRBJ2-1 TRBV7-2 CASSFGRTGNEQFF TGTGCCAGCAGCTTTGGGAGAACGGGCAATGAGCAGTTCTTC
TRBD1 . TRBJ1-1 TRBV4-3 CASSQGAGGHTEAFF TGCGCCAGCAGCCAAGGAGCAGGGGGCCACACTGAAGCTTTCTTT
. . TRBJ2-2 TRBV6-1 CASSVVNLNTGELFF TGTGCCAGCAGTGTTGTCAACTTGAACACCGGGGAGCTGTTTTTT
TRBD2 . TRBJ2-1 TRBV20-1 CSARGSSGGYNEQFF TGCAGTGCTAGAGGGTCGAGCGGGGGCTACAATGAGCAGTTCTTC
. . TRBJ1-2 TRBV12-3/TRBV12-4 CASSFRQLYGYTF TGTGCCAGCAGTTTCCGGCAGCTCTATGGCTACACCTTC
. . TRBJ2-1 TRBV3-1 CASSQDSVRGEQFF TGTGCCAGCAGCCAAGATAGCGTTAGGGGTGAGCAGTTCTTC
. few TRBJ2-2 TRBV20-1 CSARDSGSTGELFF TGCAGTGCTAGAGATAGCGGATCCACCGGGGAGCTGTTTTTT